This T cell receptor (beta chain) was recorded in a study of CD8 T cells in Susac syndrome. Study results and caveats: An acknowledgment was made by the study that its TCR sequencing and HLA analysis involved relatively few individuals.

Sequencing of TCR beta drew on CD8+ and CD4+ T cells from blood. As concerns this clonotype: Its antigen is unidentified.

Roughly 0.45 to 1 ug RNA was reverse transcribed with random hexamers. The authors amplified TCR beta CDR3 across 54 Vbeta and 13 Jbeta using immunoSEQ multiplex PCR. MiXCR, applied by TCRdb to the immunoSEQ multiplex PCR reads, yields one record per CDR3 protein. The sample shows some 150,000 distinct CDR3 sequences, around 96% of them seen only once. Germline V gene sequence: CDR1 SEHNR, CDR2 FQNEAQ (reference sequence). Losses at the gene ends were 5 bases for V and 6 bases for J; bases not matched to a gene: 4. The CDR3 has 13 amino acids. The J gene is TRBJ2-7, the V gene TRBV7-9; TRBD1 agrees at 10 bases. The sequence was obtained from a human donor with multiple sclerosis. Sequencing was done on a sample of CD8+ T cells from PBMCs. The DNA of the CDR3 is TGTGCCAGCAGCCCGAGGGACAGGGGCGAGCAGTACTTC. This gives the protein CASSPRDRGEQYF.